The source of this TCR beta chain is a study of OX40 agonist ivuxolimab in advanced cancers. Data came from immunoSEQ multiplex PCR; TCRdb stores just in-frame clones and leaves some out. The table shows over 70,000 clones, with around 89% occurring only once. V was shortened by 0 bases and J by 4 bases, with 9 bases between the two germline ends. This CDR3 is 15 amino acids long. Germline assignment: CDR1 MNHEY and CDR2 SMNVEV (reference sequence). The sequence came from an adult with an advanced solid tumor such as melanoma, head and neck, liver or kidney cancer. Material: CD4+ or CD8+ T cells sorted from blood, obtained in a trial of the OX40 agonist ivuxolimab. The rearrangement joins TRBV27 to TRBJ2-2; D is undetermined. CDR3 in DNA: TGTGCCAGCAGTTTATCGTTACAGTTCACCGGGGAGCTGTTTTTT. Its protein product is CASSLSLQFTGELFF.